A single T cell receptor beta chain is shown here with its context. Its antigen is unknown. Base quality data are lacking; no much larger clone is found one base away. The CDR3 holds 15 amino acids from the cysteine to the phenylalanine. Kept here is only the CDR3 DNA, which spans 45 bases and is read in frame from base 1. Cut back by 7 bases and 5 bases, the V and J ends lie 19 bases apart. CDR1 MNHNS and CDR2 SASEGT are derived from the germline V gene. The record originates from a study of cytomegalovirus exposure and HLA in healthy donors (dated by TCRdb to 2016 to 2017). General notes on the study: According to an earlier analysis of a few hundred of the donors, roughly 180 million T cells yielded some 120 million unique TCR beta sequences and approximately 280 Gb of sequence data. A later genetic analysis used genome-wide SNP genotypes for about 55% of the 666 donors, treating that subset as a discovery cohort. The study profiled the T cell repertoires of hundreds of subjects by immunosequencing and related them to cytomegalovirus serostatus. The number of typed donors differed by locus: about 629-630 for A, B, C, DRB1 and DQB1; 500 to 550 for DQA1; 606 for DPA1; and around 470 for DPB1. To decide whether each TCR beta V gene segment behaved as functional or pseudogenic, an earlier analysis of approximately 600 of the donors relied on high-throughput TCR beta sequencing. On average, around 200,000 unique TCR beta nucleotide sequences were sequenced per donor among roughly 430 genotyped donors of the cohort, with around 19% of those sequences being non-productive. A separate validation cohort of 100 to 150 different subjects was used in addition to the roughly 720-subject first cohort. An early release that covered about 600 HLA-typed donors contained about 300 gigabases of sequencing data and 75 million to 100 million unique TCR sequences. Donor age, sex, ethnicity and CMV serostatus were collected together with the repertoire data. Of the 398 genotyped donors, roughly 80% were placed in the genetic ancestry cluster associated with self-reported Caucasian donors. Four or five DR-DQ haplotypes were handled as single units for association and clustering because linkage in the cohort was strong. HLA typing covered class I and class II loci at four-digit resolution. All discovery cohort repertoires had been generated using a single sequencing platform. To predict cytomegalovirus infection status, the study combined high-throughput TCR immunosequencing, statistical association of individual TCRs with disease status, and machine learning. The later analysis used no new phenotypic data to find candidate immune exposures, relying instead on TCR beta sequences and their occurrence across donors. A later analysis re-analyzed previously published TCR beta repertoires from hundreds of donors and added high-resolution HLA genotyping to study TCR occurrence patterns. The study was designed to test whether signatures of past pathogen exposure could be identified by cataloging public T cell receptors.

The library came from the immunoSEQ multiplex PCR assay. A mixture of 60 forward primers for TCR Vbeta segments and 13 reverse primers for TCR Jbeta segments was used in the multiplex PCR. Amplification of the CDR3 region of rearranged TCR beta genes was performed with a multiplex PCR assay on genomic DNA. On the Illumina HiSeq System, the amplified TCR beta libraries were sequenced as 87-base-pair reads. In the paper's pipeline: A later analysis counted tens of millions of unique TCR beta chains across the 600 to 850 repertoires, and roughly 11 million of these chains were shared by at least two donors. A nearest-neighbor algorithm error-corrected the raw reads and collapsed the reads into unique sequences, merging closely related sequences to remove PCR and sequencing errors. CDR3 sequences were aligned to IMGT reference sequences to assign V, D and J gene segments. For a sequence to be retained, a match of at least six nucleotides was required to both a V gene segment and a J gene segment. A rearrangement was called productive if the CDR3 had no stop codons and remained in frame with V and J, and every other rearrangement was called non-productive. CDR3 was defined by IMGT convention, running from the second conserved V-encoded cysteine to the conserved J-encoded phenylalanine. The earlier analysis of some 550 of the donors excluded any sequence lacking an unambiguous match to a single V gene segment. An earlier analysis of under 750 of the donors called V segments functional above 56.7% productive rearrangements and segregating when the between-donor standard deviation exceeded 5%. A statistical classification framework was built to diagnose cytomegalovirus status from the catalog of TCR beta chain sequences. A later analysis assigned V and J genes by comparing TCR nucleotide sequences with IMGT/GENE-DB human TR gene sequences. In a later analysis, CDR3 sequences and most-parsimonious VDJ recombination scenarios were assigned using the TCRdist pipeline. In a later analysis, every TCR beta chain was defined by the combination of its CDR3 amino acid sequence and its V-gene family, and reads without a unique V-gene family were dropped. To address suspected cross-contamination and a sequencing artifact, a later analysis removed some 620 highly shared, low-generation-probability nucleotide sequences. A later analysis calculated a clonal expansion index for each public chain from normalized within-repertoire ranks of inferred template counts. In a later analysis, generation probabilities were computed with a VDJ recombination model fitted to out-of-frame rearrangements, and the resulting probabilities were checked against IGoR. Hypergeometric tests were used in a later analysis to score TCR-TCR, TCR-HLA and TCR-CMV co-occurrence, with a repertoire-size bias correction applied to the TCR pairs. To estimate false discovery rates, a later analysis permuted the HLA or CMV assignments 20 times. In a later analysis, co-occurring TCRs were grouped using DBSCAN, with TCRdist sequence similarity added in when clustering inside HLA-allele-positive subsets. Repertoires with fewer than 30,000 or more than 120,000 public chains were left out of co-occurrence clustering, as were about five repertoires with anomalous nucleotide sharing. TCRdb re-hosts the immuneACCESS table, in-frame sequences only. Its copies lack some clones; in the studies checked, an unresolved V gene accounts for under half of them, and the cause for the rest is not known. V, J and clone size derive from that table, while D and trimming were established from the DNA sequence. The sample table lists about 200,000 clones, 70% to 85% of them with a count of one. The ten largest clones add up to roughly 1.5% of the sample.

The cohort was made up of 500 to 850 healthy bone marrow donors. All cohort members were sampled while nominally healthy, although unrecorded immune exposures were likely present. The donor was CMV seronegative and belonged to the group of several hundred seronegative cohort members. Each donor provided a peripheral blood sample, and peripheral blood mononuclear cells were used for TCR beta sequencing. The Qiagen DNeasy Blood Extraction Kit was used to extract genomic DNA from the blood cell samples. What the work shows at the level of the full study, not this receptor alone: Because the 87-base-pair reads could not distinguish some IMGT-functional V segments, including TRBV6-2 and TRBV6-3, those segments were excluded. Because counts were too low, about 18 rarely observed V segments, including chromosome 9 orphons, were excluded from the earlier analysis of a few hundred of the donors. V-gene and J-gene trimming of TCR beta chains was associated with a missense DCLRE1C variant in a later genetic analysis, and the association was replicated in an independent cohort. A later analysis found that HLA-associated TCR beta chains were more clonally expanded and had lower generation probabilities than equally common non-associated chains. In both the original and validation cohorts, the classifier was reported to diagnose cytomegalovirus status with high specificity and sensitivity. Sequencing depth was assumed to be roughly uniform across donors in the presence/absence analyses, though that assumption may not hold. Because HLA typing was unavailable for some donors at each locus, only the typed subset was used in association tests. A further reported finding was that TCR beta sequences accurately predicted the HLA-A and HLA-B alleles for most subjects in the first cohort. In an earlier analysis of about 550 of the donors, most TCR beta V segments were observed in productive rearrangements about 87% or about 30% of the time, broadly matching IMGT annotations. The only immune exposure information available for the cohort was CMV serostatus. In the study, 150 to 200 TCR beta chains were listed as associated with cytomegalovirus. When HLA alleles, especially DR and DQ, strongly co-occurred, attributing TCR associations to individual alleles was difficult. Specific HLA alleles were associated with 15,000 to 20,000 TCR beta sequences at a false discovery rate of 0.05 in a later analysis. According to a later analysis, parvovirus B19, influenza, CMV and Epstein-Barr virus appeared linked to several top co-occurrence clusters. A cluster of highly shared sequence variants was judged likely to represent a technical artifact of the sequencing pipeline. It was suggested by the authors that the approach could potentially be generalized to other disease states and immunological phenotypes. Correlated functional status among segregating V segments might be attributable to linkage disequilibrium, but an unknown experimental factor could not be ruled out. Most TCR sequences were seen in very few donors, while some public TCRs were found in many individuals. A few of the identified cytomegalovirus-associated TCR beta chains were confirmed in vitro to be specific for cytomegalovirus antigens. In this cohort, only TCR beta chains were sequenced, and detectable features were limited by the absence of alpha or paired-chain data. In a later genetic analysis, fewer N-insertions in productive TCRs were reported among donors in an Asian-associated ancestry cluster than the approximately 710-donor mean. According to a later analysis, TCR association rates differed among HLA loci, with DRB1 alleles showing the most associated TCRs and HLA-C alleles showing the fewest. Most CMV-associated TCR beta chains appeared to be HLA-restricted in a later analysis, and the HLA associations seemed to be driven largely by CMV exposure.

The origin of this receptor is a man aged 50 or older in good health and CMV-seronegative. The sequence is built from TRBV6-1 and TRBJ2-3; the D segment cannot be called with confidence. The specimen sequenced was PBMCs. The CDR3 protein is CASTPLQALGDTQYF. The nucleotide sequence reads as follows: TGTGCCAGCACCCCACTCCAGGCACTGGGAGATACGCAGTATTTT.